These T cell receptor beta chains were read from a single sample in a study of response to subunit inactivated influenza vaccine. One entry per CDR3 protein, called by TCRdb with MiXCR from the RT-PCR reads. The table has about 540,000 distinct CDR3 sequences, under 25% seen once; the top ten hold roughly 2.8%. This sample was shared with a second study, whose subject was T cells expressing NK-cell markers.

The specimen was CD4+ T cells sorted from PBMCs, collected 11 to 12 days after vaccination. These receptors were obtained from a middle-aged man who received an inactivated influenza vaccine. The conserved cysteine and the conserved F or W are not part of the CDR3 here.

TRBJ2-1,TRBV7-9,ASSIASGQYNEQF
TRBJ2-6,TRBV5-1,ASSPGSNSGANVLT
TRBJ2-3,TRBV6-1,ASCRDCASGSSIDTQY
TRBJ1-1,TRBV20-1,SAREQGRNTEAF
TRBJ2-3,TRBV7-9,ASSPGEFLTDTQY
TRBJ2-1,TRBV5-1,ASNLELGGGQF
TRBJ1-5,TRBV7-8,ASSLRLGQPQH
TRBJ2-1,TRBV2,ASSRMGPDNEQF
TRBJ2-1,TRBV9,ASTLGAGTYNEQF
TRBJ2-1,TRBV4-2,ASSQDLGKQF
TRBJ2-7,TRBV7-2,ASSQTLYEQY
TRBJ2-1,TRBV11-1,ASSSGPFGLYNEQF
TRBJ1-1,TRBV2,ASSVGQVMNTEAF
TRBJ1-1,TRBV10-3,AISGDRQNTEAF
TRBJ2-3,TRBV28,ASTVGLAGGGDTQY
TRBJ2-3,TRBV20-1,SARDYRTSGRADTQY
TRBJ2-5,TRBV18,ASSSGSPETQY
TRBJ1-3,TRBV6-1,ASSEAGGQTLISGNTIY
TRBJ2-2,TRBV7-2,ASSLSSGVTGELF
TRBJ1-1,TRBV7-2,ASSLMRLEGSDTEAF
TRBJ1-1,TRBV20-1,SARGSRANTEAF
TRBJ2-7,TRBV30,AWSVGGVSYEQY
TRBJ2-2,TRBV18,ASSPGLAFAGELF
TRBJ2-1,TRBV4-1,ASSLGDSSSYNEQF
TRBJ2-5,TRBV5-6,ASSLVPVEETQY
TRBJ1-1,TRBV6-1,ASSSPRGRGTEAF
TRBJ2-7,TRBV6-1,ASRPGQFNSYEQY
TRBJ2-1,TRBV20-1,SATGLAQTNEQF
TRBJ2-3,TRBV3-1,ASSPVRGLYTDTQY
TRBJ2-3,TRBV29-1,SVELAGLAGPSTDTQY
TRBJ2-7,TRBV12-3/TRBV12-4,ASTPSGMVSYEQY
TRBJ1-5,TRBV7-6,ASSIQNPGQGINQPQH
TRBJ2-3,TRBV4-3,ASSQDPPRQGGHTDTQY
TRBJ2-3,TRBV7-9,AISLFGRGSTDTQY
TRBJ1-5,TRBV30,AWSVLRGSNQPQH
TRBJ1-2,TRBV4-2,ASRDRAVYGYT
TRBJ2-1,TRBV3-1,ASSQNLRGEQF
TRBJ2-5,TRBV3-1,ASSPQIQVQETQY
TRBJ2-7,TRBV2,ASSGDRVVVVGQY
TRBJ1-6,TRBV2,ASNTGNSPLH
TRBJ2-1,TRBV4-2,ASSQGERELGEQF
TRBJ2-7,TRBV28,ASSLGPLYEQY
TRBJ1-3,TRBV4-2,ASSPRRDGNTIY
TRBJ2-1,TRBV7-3,ASSPTGLQWF
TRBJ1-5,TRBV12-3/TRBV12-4,ASKVQGDQPQH
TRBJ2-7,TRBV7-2,ASSPGGVSYEQY
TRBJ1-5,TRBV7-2,ASSLSGDRYQPQH
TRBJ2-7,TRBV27,ASSIYPGTGVSYEQY
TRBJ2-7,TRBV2,ASSRGQTYEQY
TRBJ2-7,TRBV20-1,SARDPIVGTGVAYEQY
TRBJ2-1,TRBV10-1,ASTDTSGGYNEQF
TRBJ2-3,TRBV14,ASSPLGSTDTQY
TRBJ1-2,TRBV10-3,AISTAGTDYGYT
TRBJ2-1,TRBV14,ASSLQRGPYNEQF
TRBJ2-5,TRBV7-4,APPRGGQETQY
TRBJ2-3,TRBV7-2,ASSPTSASGSDTQY
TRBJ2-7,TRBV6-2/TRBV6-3,ASSSGGSGNYEQY
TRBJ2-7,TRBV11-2,ASSKIRDRSEWEQY
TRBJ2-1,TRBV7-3,ASSLRGQGNNEQF
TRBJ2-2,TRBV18,ASSPVPGPKTGELF